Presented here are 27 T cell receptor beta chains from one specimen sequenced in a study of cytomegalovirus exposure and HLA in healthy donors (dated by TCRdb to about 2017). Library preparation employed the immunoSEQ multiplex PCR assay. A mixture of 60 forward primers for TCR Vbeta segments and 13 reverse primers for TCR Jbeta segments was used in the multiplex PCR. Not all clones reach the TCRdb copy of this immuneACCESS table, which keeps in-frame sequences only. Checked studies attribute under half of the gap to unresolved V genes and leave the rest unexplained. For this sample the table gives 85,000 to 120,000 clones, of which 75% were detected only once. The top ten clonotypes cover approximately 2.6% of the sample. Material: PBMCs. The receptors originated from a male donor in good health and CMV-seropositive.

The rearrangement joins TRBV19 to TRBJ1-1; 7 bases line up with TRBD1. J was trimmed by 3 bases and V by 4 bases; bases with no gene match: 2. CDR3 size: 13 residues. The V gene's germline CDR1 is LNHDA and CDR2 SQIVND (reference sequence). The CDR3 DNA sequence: TGTGCCAGTAGTACCACAGGGGACACTGAAGCTTTCTTT. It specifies CASSTTGDTEAFF.

Here the CDR3 DNA reads TGTGCCAGCAGCTTGGACACTAACTATGGCTACACCTTC. Translation: CASSLDTNYGYTF. This rearrangement joins TRBV7-2 to TRBJ1-2; TRBD1 might be the D (5 bases). The CDR3 spans 13 residues. The germline V gene encodes CDR1 SGHTA and CDR2 FQGNSA. V lost 3 bases and J 0 bases, leaving 5 bases between the germline ends.

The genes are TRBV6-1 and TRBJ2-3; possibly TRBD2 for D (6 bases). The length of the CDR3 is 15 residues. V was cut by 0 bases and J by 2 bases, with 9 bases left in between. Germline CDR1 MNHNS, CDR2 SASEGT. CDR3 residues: CASSEAPGDTDTQYF. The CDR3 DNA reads TGTGCCAGCAGTGAAGCGCCGGGAGACACAGATACGCAGTATTTT.

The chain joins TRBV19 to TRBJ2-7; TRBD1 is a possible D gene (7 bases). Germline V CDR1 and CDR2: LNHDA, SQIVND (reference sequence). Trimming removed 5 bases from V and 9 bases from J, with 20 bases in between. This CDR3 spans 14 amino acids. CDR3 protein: CASSAGQPPHGQYF. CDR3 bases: TGTGCCAGTAGTGCGGGACAGCCCCCCCACGGGCAGTACTTC.

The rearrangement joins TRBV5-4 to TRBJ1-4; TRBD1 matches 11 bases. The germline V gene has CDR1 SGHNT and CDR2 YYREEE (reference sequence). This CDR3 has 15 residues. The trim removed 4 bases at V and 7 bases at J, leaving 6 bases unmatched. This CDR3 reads CASSAGQGAGEKLFF. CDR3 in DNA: TGTGCCAGCAGCGCAGGACAGGGGGCAGGTGAAAAACTGTTTTTT.

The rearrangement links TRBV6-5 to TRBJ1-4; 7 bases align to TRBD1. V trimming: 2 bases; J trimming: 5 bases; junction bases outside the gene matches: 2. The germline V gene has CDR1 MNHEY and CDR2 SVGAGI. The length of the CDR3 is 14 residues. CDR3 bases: TGTGCCAGCAGTTACAGGGGGCCCAATGAAAAACTGTTTTTT. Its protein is CASSYRGPNEKLFF.

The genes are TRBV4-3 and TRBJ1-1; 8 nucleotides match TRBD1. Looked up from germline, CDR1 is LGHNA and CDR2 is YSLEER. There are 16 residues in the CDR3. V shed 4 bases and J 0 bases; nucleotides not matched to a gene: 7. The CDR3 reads CASSPILGQVNTEAFF. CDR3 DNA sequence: TGCGCCAGCAGCCCTATTCTGGGACAGGTGAACACTGAAGCTTTCTTT.

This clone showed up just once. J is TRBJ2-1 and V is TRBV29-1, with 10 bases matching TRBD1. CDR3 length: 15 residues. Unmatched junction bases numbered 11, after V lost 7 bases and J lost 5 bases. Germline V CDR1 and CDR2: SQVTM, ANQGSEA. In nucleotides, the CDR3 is TGCAGCGCCCGTCCGGGACAGGGGTTACACAATGAGCAGTTCTTC. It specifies CSARPGQGLHNEQFF.

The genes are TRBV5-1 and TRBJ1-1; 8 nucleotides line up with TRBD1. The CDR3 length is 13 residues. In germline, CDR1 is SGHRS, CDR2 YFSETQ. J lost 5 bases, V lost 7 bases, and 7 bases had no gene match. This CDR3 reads CASLSTGGTEAFF. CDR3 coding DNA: TGCGCCAGCCTGAGTACAGGGGGTACTGAAGCTTTCTTT. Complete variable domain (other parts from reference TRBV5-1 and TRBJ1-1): KAGVTQTPRYLIKTRGQQVTLSCSPISGHRSVSWYQQTPGQGLQFLFEYFSETQRNKGNFPGRFSGRQFSNSRSEMNVSTLELGDSALYLCASLSTGGTEAFFGQGTRLTVV.

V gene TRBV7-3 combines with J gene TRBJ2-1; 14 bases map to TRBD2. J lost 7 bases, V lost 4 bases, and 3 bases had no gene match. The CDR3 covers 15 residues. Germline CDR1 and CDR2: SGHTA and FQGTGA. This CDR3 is CASSSTSGGANEQFF. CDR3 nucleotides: TGTGCCAGCAGCTCGACTAGCGGGGGGGCGAATGAGCAGTTCTTC.

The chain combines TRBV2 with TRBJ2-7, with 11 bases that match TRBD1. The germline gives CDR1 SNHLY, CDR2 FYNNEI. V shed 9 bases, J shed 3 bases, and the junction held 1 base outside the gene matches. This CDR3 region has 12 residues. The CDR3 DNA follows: TGTGCCAGAGGGACAGGGGGCTACGAGCAGTACTTC. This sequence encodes CARGTGGYEQYF.

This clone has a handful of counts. CDR3 sequence: CASSVSLTSGGGDTQYF. In nucleotides, the CDR3 is TGTGCCAGCAGTGTATCCCTGACTAGCGGGGGGGGCGATACGCAGTATTTT. The genes are TRBV6-1 and TRBJ2-3; 14 bases map to TRBD2. Trimming at V came to 4 bases and at J to 6 bases, leaving 9 bases not matched to a gene. Germline V CDR1 and CDR2: MNHNS, SASEGT. The CDR3 sequence is 17 residues long.

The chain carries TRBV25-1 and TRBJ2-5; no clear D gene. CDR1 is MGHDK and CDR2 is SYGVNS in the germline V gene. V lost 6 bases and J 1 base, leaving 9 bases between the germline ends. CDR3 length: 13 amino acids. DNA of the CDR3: TGTGCCAGCAGCCTTGCAGTCCAAGAGACCCAGTACTTC. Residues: CASSLAVQETQYF.

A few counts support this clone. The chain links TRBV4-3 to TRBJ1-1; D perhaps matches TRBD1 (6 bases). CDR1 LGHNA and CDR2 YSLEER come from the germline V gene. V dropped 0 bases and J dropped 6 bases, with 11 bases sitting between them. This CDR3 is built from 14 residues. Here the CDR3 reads CASSQEAGGAEAFF. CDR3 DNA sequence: TGCGCCAGCAGCCAAGAGGCTGGGGGCGCTGAAGCTTTCTTT.

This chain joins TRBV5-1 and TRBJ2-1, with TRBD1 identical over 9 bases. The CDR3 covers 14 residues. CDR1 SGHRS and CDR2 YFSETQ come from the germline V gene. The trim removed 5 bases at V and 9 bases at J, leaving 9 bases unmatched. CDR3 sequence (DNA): TGCGCCAGCAGACCGGGACAGGGAATGGGTGAGCAGTTCTTC. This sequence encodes CASRPGQGMGEQFF.

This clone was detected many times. DNA of the CDR3: TGCGCCAGCAGCTGGGTCTTGACAGGGTTGGGCACTGAAGCTTTCTTT. Translated: CASSWVLTGLGTEAFF. The V and J genes are TRBV5-1 and TRBJ1-1, with TRBD1 matching over 7 bases. The CDR3 consists of 16 residues. The V and J ends lost 3 bases and 4 bases, in that order; junction bases with no gene match: 12. Germline-derived CDR1 and CDR2 are SGHRS and YFSETQ.

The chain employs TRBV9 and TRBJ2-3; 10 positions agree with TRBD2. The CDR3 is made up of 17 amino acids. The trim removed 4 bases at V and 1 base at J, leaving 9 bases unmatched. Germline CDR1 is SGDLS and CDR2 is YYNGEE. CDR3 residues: CASSPGGGTSGTDTQYF. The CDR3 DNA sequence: TGTGCCAGCAGCCCCGGGGGGGGGACTAGCGGCACAGATACGCAGTATTTT.

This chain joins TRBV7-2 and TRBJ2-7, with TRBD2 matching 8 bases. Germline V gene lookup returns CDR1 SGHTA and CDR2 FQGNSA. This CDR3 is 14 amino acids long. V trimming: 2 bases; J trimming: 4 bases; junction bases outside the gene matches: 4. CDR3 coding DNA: TGTGCCAGCAGCTTATTAGCGGGACCATACGAGCAGTACTTC. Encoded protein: CASSLLAGPYEQYF.

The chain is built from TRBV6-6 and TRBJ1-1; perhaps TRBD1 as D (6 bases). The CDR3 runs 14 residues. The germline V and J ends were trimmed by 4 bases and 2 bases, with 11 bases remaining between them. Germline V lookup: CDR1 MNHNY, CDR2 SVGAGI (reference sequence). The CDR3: CASSWGHLNTEAFF. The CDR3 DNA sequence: TGTGCCAGCAGTTGGGGACACCTTAACACTGAAGCTTTCTTT.

The CDR3 DNA reads as TGTGCCAGCAGTCTAACAGGAGCTGTTTCCAAAAACATTCAGTACTTC. Translating gives CASSLTGAVSKNIQYF. The chain joins TRBV28 to TRBJ2-4; possible D gene TRBD1, 5 bases. Between the trimmed V and J ends, which lost 5 bases and 2 bases, there was a span of 16 bases. Per germline, CDR1 MDHEN and CDR2 SYDVKM. This CDR3 is 16 amino acids long. Full variable domain (outside the CDR3, taken from reference TRBV28 and TRBJ2-4): DVKVTQSSRYLVKRTGEKVFLECVQDMDHENMFWYRQDPGLGLRLIYFSYDVKMKEKGDIPEGYSVSREKKERFSLILESASTNQTSMYLCASSLTGAVSKNIQYFGAGTRLSVL.

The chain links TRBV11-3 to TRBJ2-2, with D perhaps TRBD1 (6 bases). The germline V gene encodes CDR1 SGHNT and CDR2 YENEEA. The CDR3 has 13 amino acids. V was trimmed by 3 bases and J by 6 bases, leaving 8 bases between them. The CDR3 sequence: CASSLQGSGELFF. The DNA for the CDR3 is TGTGCCAGCAGCTTGCAGGGGTCCGGGGAGCTGTTTTTT. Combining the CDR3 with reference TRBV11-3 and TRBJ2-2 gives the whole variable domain EAGVVQSPRYKIIEKKQPVAFWCNPISGHNTLYWYLQNLGQGPELLIRYENEEAVDDSQLPKDRFSAERLKGVDSTLKIQPAELGDSAVYLCASSLQGSGELFFGEGSRLTVL.

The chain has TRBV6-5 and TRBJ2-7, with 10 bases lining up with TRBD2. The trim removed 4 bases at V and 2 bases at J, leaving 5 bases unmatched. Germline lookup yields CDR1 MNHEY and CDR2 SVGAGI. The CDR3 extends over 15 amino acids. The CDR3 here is CASSSYSGGTYEQYF. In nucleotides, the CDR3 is TGTGCCAGCAGTTCCTATAGCGGGGGGACCTACGAGCAGTACTTC.

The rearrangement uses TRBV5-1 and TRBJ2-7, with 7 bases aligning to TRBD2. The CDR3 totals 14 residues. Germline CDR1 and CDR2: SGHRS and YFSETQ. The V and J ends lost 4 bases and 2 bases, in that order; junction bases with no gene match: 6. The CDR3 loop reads CASSGTSVTYEQYF. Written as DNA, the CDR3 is TGCGCCAGCAGCGGAACTAGCGTAACCTACGAGCAGTACTTC.

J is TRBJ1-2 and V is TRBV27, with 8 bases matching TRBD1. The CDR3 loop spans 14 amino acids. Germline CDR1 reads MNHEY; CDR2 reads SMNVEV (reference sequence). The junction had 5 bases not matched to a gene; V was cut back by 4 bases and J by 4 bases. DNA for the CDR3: TGTGCCAGCAGTTCCCGGACAGGGACCTATGGCTACACCTTC. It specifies CASSSRTGTYGYTF.

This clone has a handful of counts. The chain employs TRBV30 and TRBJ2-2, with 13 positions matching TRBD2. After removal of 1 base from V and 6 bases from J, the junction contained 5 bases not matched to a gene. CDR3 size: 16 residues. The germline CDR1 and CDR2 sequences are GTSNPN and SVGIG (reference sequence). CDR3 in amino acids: CAWSGGLAGASGELFF. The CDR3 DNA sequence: TGTGCCTGGAGTGGAGGACTAGCGGGAGCGTCCGGGGAGCTGTTTTTT.

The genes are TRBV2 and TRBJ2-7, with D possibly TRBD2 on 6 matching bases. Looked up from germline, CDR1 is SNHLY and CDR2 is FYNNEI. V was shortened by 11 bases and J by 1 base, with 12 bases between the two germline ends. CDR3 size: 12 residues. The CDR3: CAEEGRSYEQYF. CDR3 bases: TGTGCCGAGGAGGGCAGGTCCTACGAGCAGTACTTC.

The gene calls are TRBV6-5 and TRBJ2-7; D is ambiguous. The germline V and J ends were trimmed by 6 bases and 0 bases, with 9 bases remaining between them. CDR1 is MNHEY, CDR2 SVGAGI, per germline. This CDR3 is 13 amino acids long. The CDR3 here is CASSSRNSYEQYF. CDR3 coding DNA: TGTGCCAGCAGCTCGCGTAACTCCTACGAGCAGTACTTC.